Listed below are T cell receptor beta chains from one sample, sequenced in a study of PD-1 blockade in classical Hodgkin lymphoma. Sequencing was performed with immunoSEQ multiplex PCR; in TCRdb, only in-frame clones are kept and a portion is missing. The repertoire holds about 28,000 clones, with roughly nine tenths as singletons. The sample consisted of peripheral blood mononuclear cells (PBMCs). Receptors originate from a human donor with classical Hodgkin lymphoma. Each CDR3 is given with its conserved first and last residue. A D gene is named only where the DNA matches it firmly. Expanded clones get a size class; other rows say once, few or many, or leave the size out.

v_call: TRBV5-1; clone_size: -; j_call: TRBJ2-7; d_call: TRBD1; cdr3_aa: CASSPDRVPYEQYF; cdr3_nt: TGCGCCAGCAGCCCGGACAGGGTCCCCTACGAGCAGTACTTC
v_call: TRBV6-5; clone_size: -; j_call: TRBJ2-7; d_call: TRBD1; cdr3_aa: CASSPGGEYEQYF; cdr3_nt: TGTGCCAGCAGTCCAGGGGGCGAGTACGAGCAGTACTTC
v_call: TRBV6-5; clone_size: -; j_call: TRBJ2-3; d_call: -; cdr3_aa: CASRDSGSTDTQYF; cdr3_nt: TGTGCCAGCCGCGATAGCGGAAGCACAGATACGCAGTATTTT
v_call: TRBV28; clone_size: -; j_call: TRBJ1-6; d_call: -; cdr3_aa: CASSWHSSYNSPLHF; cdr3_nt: TGTGCCAGCAGTTGGCACAGCTCCTATAATTCACCCCTCCACTTT
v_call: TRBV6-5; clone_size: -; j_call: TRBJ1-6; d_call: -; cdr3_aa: CASRVIGNSPLHF; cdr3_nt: TGTGCCAGCAGGGTTATTGGGAATTCACCCCTCCACTTT
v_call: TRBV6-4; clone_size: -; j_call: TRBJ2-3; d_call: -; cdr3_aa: CASSDSSGRDTQYF; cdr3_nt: TGTGCCAGCAGTGACTCGTCAGGGAGGGATACGCAGTATTTT
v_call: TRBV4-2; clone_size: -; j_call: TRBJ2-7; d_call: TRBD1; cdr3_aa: CVSSQGTGESYEQYF; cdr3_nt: TGTGTCAGCAGCCAAGGGACAGGGGAGTCCTACGAGCAGTACTTC
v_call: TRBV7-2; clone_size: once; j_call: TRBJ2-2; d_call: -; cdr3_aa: CASSLGHTTGELFF; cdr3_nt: TGTGCCAGCAGCTTGGGACATACCACCGGGGAGCTGTTTTTT
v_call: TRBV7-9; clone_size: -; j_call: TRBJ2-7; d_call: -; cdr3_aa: CATSPGHSYEQYF; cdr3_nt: TGTGCCACATCGCCGGGACATTCCTACGAGCAGTACTTC
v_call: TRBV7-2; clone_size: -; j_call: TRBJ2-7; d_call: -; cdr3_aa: CASSARVGGSYEQYF; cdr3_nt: TGTGCCAGCAGCGCCCGAGTGGGTGGCTCCTACGAGCAGTACTTC
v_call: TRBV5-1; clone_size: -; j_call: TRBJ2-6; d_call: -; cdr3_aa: CASSVQDSGANVLTF; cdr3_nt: TGCGCCAGCAGCGTACAAGACTCTGGGGCCAACGTCCTGACTTTC
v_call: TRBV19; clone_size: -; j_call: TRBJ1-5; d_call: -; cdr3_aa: CASSIVFGGGNQPQHF; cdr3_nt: TGTGCCAGTAGTATAGTATTTGGGGGCGGCAATCAGCCCCAGCATTTT
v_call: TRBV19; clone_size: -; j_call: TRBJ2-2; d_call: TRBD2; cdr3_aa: CASSPGLAAGELFF; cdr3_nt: TGTGCCAGTAGCCCTGGACTAGCAGCCGGGGAGCTGTTTTTT
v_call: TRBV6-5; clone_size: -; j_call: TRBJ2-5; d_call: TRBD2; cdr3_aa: CASSSSRLAGRETQYF; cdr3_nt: TGTGCCAGCAGTTCGTCCAGACTAGCGGGGCGGGAGACCCAGTACTTC
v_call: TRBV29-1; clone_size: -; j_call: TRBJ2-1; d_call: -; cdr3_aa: CSVEAVGMSSYNEQFF; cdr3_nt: TGCAGCGTTGAAGCGGTCGGAATGAGCTCCTACAATGAGCAGTTCTTC
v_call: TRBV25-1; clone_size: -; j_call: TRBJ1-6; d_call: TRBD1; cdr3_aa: CASSDPTGVNSPLHF; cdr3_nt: TGTGCCAGCAGTGACCCCACAGGGGTTAATTCACCCCTCCACTTT
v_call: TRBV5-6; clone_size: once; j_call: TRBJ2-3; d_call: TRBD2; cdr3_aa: CASSLFLSGSTDTQYF; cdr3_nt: TGTGCCAGCAGCTTGTTTCTAAGCGGGAGTACAGATACGCAGTATTTT
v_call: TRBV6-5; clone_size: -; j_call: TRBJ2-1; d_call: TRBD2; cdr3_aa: CASSYSGGRGNNEQFF; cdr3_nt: TGTGCCAGCAGTTACTCGGGCGGGAGAGGTAACAATGAGCAGTTCTTC
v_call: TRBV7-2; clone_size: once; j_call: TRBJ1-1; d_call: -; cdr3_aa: CASSFGQANEAFF; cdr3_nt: TGTGCCAGCAGCTTCGGTCAGGCAAATGAAGCTTTCTTT
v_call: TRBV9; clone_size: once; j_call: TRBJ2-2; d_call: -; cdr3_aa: CASSLRGTGELFF; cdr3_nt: TGTGCCAGCAGCCTGAGAGGAACCGGGGAGCTGTTTTTT
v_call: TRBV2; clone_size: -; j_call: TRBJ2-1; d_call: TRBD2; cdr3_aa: CASSGSGGWGNEQFF; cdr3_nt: TGTGCCAGCAGTGGGTCGGGAGGCTGGGGTAATGAGCAGTTCTTC
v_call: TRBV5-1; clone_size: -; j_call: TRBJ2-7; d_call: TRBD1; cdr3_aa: CASSGGQGLGYEQYF; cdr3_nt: TGCGCCAGCAGCGGAGGACAGGGTTTAGGCTACGAGCAGTACTTC
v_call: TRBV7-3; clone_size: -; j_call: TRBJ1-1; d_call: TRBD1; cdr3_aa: CASSADRGNTEAFF; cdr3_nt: TGTGCCAGCAGCGCTGACAGGGGAAACACTGAAGCTTTCTTT
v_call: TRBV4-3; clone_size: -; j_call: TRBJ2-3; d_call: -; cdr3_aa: CASSQVTVRSSSTDTQYF; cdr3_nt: TGCGCCAGCAGCCAAGTGACGGTACGGTCTAGCAGCACAGATACGCAGTATTTT
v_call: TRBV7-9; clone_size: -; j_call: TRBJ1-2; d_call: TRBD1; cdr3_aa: CASSLGTGGTSYGYTF; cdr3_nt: TGTGCCAGCAGCTTAGGGACAGGGGGCACGAGCTATGGCTACACCTTC
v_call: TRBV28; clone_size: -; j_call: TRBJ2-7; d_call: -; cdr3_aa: CASSRRADRYEQYF; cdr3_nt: TGTGCCAGCTCCCGTAGGGCCGACCGCTACGAGCAGTACTTC
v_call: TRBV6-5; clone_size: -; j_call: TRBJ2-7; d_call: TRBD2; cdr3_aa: CASQEREPYEQYF; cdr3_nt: TGTGCCAGCCAAGAGCGGGAGCCCTACGAGCAGTACTTC
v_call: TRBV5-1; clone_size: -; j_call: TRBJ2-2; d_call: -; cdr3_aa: CASSLATNTGELFF; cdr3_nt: TGCGCCAGCAGCTTGGCGACAAACACCGGGGAGCTGTTTTTT
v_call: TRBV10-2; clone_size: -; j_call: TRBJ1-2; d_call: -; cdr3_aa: CASSESIIGYTF; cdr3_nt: TGCGCCAGCAGTGAGTCGATTATTGGCTACACCTTC
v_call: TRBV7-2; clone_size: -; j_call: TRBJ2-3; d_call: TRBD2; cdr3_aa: CASSLGLAGRDTQYF; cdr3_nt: TGTGCCAGCAGCCTGGGACTAGCGGGACGGGATACGCAGTATTTT
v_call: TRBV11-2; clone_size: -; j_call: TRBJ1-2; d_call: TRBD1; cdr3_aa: CASSFGQGTNYGYTF; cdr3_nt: TGTGCCAGCAGCTTTGGACAGGGGACTAACTATGGCTACACCTTC
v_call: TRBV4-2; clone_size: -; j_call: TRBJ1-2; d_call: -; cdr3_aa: CASSQEVANYGYTF; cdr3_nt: TGTGCCAGCAGCCAAGAGGTAGCTAACTATGGCTACACCTTC
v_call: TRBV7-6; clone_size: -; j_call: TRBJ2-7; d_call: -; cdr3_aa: CASSGFYSGRYEQYF; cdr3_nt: TGTGCCAGCAGCGGCTTTTATAGCGGCCGGTACGAGCAGTACTTC
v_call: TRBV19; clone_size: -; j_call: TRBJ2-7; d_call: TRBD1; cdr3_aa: CASGDRNSYEQYF; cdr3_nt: TGTGCCAGCGGGGACAGGAACTCCTACGAGCAGTACTTC
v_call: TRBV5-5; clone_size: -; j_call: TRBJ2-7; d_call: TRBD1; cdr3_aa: CASSWGQGAGEQYF; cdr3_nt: TGTGCCAGCAGCTGGGGACAGGGGGCGGGCGAGCAGTACTTC
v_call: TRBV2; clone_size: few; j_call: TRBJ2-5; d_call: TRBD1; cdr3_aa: CASRDRGIGETQYF; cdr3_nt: TGTGCCAGCAGGGACAGGGGAATAGGAGAGACCCAGTACTTC
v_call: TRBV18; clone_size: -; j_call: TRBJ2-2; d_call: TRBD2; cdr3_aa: CASSPPTSGTTGELFF; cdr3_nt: TGTGCCAGCTCACCGCCTACTAGCGGGACCACCGGGGAGCTGTTTTTT
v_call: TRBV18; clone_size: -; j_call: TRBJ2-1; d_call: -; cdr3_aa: CASSAGANNEQFF; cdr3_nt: TGTGCCAGCTCAGCGGGGGCGAACAATGAGCAGTTCTTC
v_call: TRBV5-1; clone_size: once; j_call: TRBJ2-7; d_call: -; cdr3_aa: CASSLDRTYEQYF; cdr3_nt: TGCGCCAGCAGTTTAGACAGGACCTACGAGCAGTACTTC
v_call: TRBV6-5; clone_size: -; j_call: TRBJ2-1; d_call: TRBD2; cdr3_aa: CASSQAGGVYNEQFF; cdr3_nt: TGTGCCAGCAGCCAAGCGGGGGGGGTATACAATGAGCAGTTCTTC
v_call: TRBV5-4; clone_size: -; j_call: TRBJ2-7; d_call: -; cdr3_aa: CASSDKGATGFEQYF; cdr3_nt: TGTGCCAGCAGCGACAAAGGGGCGACCGGGTTCGAGCAGTACTTC
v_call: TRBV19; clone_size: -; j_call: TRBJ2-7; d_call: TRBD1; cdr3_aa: CASSEGSGQGAWEQYF; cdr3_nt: TGTGCCAGTAGTGAGGGGTCCGGACAGGGGGCTTGGGAGCAGTACTTC
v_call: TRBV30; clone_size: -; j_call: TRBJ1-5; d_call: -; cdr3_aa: CAWSKQNNQPQHF; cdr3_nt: TGTGCCTGGAGTAAACAGAACAATCAGCCCCAGCATTTT
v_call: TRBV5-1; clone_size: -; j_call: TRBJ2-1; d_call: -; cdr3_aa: CASSSDSYNEQFF; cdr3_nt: TGCGCCAGCAGCTCGGACAGTTACAATGAGCAGTTCTTC
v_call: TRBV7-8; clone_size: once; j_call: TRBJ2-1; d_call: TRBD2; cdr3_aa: CASSLAGAGGLNEQFF; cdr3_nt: TGTGCCAGCAGCTTAGCGGGAGCGGGAGGGTTAAATGAGCAGTTCTTC
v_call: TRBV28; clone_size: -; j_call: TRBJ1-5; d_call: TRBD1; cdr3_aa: CASSSGDRDNQPQHF; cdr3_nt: TGTGCCAGCAGTTCTGGGGACAGGGATAATCAGCCCCAGCATTTT